The 5 T cell receptor beta chains below all came from one sample that was sequenced in a study of T cell repertoires in cytomegalovirus infection. One entry per CDR3 protein results from TCRdb running MiXCR on the reads. The repertoire holds roughly 640,000 distinct CDR3 sequences, roughly 24% seen once, with 6.5% to 10% in the top ten. The specimen was CD8+ T cells from PBMCs. The source is a human donor in good health (CMV status not recorded). Some clones in this sample may be carry-over from other donors' samples.

This clonotype was counted between two and nine times. The J gene is TRBJ2-1, the V gene TRBV4-3; D is unclear. The CDR3 covers 13 residues. Germline CDR1 reads LGHNA; CDR2 reads YSLEER. V was shortened by 3 bases and J by 15 bases, with 18 bases between the two germline ends. CDR3: CASSQSLTEWLFF. The CDR3 DNA reads TGCGCCAGCAGCCAGTCACTGACGGAGTGGCTGTTCTTC.

This clonotype was counted at least ten times. The gene calls are TRBV7-9 and TRBJ1-1; D ambiguous. The CDR3 covers 13 residues. Trimming removed 5 bases from V and 7 bases from J, with 14 bases in between. Germline lookup yields CDR1 SEHNR and CDR2 FQNEAQ (reference sequence). CDR3 bases: TGTGCCAGCAGCCCCCCCTGGTCCGGTGAAGCTTTCTTT. It is translated as CASSPPWSGEAFF.

The sample holds a few counts of this clonotype. The V call is TRBV6-6, the J call TRBJ1-4; perhaps TRBD1 as D (6 bases). From germline, CDR1 is MNHNY and CDR2 SVGAGI (reference sequence). The CDR3 is 15 residues long. Trimming cost V 3 bases and J 8 bases, with 16 bases left between them. CDR3: CASSYPTGGEEKLFF. For the CDR3, the DNA is TGTGCCAGCAGTTATCCGACAGGAGGGGAAGAAAAACTGTTTTTT.

V is TRBV18 and J is TRBJ1-1; D call uncertain. This CDR3 comprises 15 residues. V gave up 4 bases and J gave up 5 bases, with 17 bases separating them. Germline loops: CDR1 KGHSH, CDR2 LQKENI. The CDR3 DNA reads TGTGCCAGCTCACTTTGGGGAGAAATCGATACTGAAGCTTTCTTT. The encoded protein is CASSLWGEIDTEAFF.

The rearrangement links TRBV20-1 to TRBJ1-6, with TRBD1 as a possible D gene (6 bases). Germline-derived CDR1 and CDR2 are DFQATT and SNEGSKA (reference sequence). Trimming cost V 6 bases and J 8 bases, with 11 bases left between them. CDR3 length: 12 residues. The CDR3 here is CSALRGDSPLHF. CDR3 DNA: TGCAGTGCGCTCAGGGGTGATTCACCCCTCCACTTT.